Each of the 17 T cell receptor beta chains below was sequenced from the same sample in a study of T cell responses to AZD1222 COVID-19 vaccine. The repertoire was sequenced with immunoSEQ multiplex PCR; TCRdb's copy has only in-frame clones and lacks some. The table lists roughly 120,000 clones, approximately 85% of them singletons. The material was peripheral blood, obtained on day 0 of MenACWY control vaccination. These receptors were taken from an adult in good health.

V usage is TRBV28 and J usage is TRBJ1-4, with 8 bases matching TRBD1. The germline gives CDR1 MDHEN, CDR2 SYDVKM. The CDR3 is 14 amino acids. The V gene end was trimmed by 8 bases and the J gene end by 4 bases; junction bases not matched to a gene: 6. The CDR3 reads CASGDRWINEKLFF. The CDR3, as DNA: TGTGCCAGCGGGGACAGGTGGATTAATGAAAAACTGTTTTTT.

This clone has a single count. The V and J genes are TRBV7-8 and TRBJ1-3; D perhaps matches TRBD1 (6 bases). Trimming removed 7 bases from V and 3 bases from J, with 13 bases in between. CDR1 and CDR2 (germline): SGHVS, FQNEAQ. The CDR3 runs 14 residues. CDR3 sequence reads: CASTLGGSGNTIYF. The CDR3 DNA reads TGTGCCAGCACCCTGGGGGGCAGTGGAAACACCATATATTTT. The full variable domain, completed using reference TRBV7-8 and TRBJ1-3, is GAGVSQSPRYKVAKRGQDVALRCDPISGHVSLFWYQQALGQGPEFLTYFQNEAQLDKSGLPSDRFFAERPEGSVSTLKIQRTQQEDSAVYLCASTLGGSGNTIYFGEGSWLTVV.

This chain joins TRBV19 and TRBJ1-6; 8 bases agree with TRBD1. This CDR3 has 15 residues. The germline gives CDR1 LNHDA, CDR2 SQIVND (reference sequence). Unmatched junction bases numbered 10, after V lost 7 bases and J lost 8 bases. The CDR3 nucleotides are TGTGCCAGTAACGATTCCGGGACAGGTCATTCACCCCTCCACTTT. The encoded protein is CASNDSGTGHSPLHF.

This chain connects TRBV2 to TRBJ2-5; TRBD2 might be the D (7 bases). Between the trimmed V and J ends, which lost 8 bases and 4 bases, there was a span of 11 bases. Germline assignment: CDR1 SNHLY and CDR2 FYNNEI. The CDR3 is 12 residues long. The CDR3 protein is CASGRGRETQYF. For the CDR3, the DNA is TGTGCCAGCGGGAGGGGGAGAGAGACCCAGTACTTC.

This clone came up a few times. The chain carries TRBV6-5 and TRBJ1-1; D gene ambiguous. The CDR3 contains 14 residues. Between the trimmed V and J ends, which lost 2 bases and 2 bases, there was a span of 9 bases. Germline CDR1 is MNHEY and CDR2 is SVGAGI. DNA of the CDR3: TGTGCCAGCAGTTACCCGGGCTACAACACTGAAGCTTTCTTT. Residues: CASSYPGYNTEAFF.

The chain recombines TRBV5-5 with TRBJ1-4, with 7 bases that match TRBD1. Germline values: CDR1 SGHKS, CDR2 YYEKEE (reference sequence). The CDR3 has 15 amino acids. The V gene end was trimmed by 3 bases and the J gene end by 2 bases; junction bases not matched to a gene: 4. The CDR3 loop is CASSSDRATNEKLFF. CDR3 nucleotide sequence: TGTGCCAGCAGCTCCGACAGGGCGACTAATGAAAAACTGTTTTTT.

This clone was seen a handful of times. The chain combines TRBV10-2 with TRBJ1-5; 8 bases align to TRBD1. The ends lost 5 bases at V and 7 bases at J; junction bases unmatched: 7. Germline lookup yields CDR1 WSHSY and CDR2 SAAADI. This CDR3 has 14 amino acids. The CDR3 protein is CASSPSDRAQPQHF. The CDR3 coding sequence is TGCGCCAGCAGTCCGTCGGACAGGGCCCAGCCCCAGCATTTT.

The DNA of the CDR3 is TGTGCCAGTAGCCACCTGACTAACTATGGCTACACCTTC. Its protein is CASSHLTNYGYTF. This chain uses TRBV19 with TRBJ1-2, with D unresolved. Trimming stripped 6 bases from V and 0 bases from J, with 8 bases between. Germline CDR1 LNHDA, CDR2 SQIVND (reference sequence). The length of the CDR3 is 13 residues.

This rearrangement joins TRBV24-1 to TRBJ1-2, with 8 bases lining up with TRBD1. This CDR3 contains 15 residues. CDR1 and CDR2 from the germline V gene are KGHDR and SFDVKD. With V trimmed by 4 bases and J by 9 bases, 12 bases remained unmatched. The CDR3 reads CATSDPRQGRVSYTF. The CDR3 DNA is TGTGCCACCAGTGACCCCCGACAGGGGAGGGTGAGCTACACCTTC.

The gene calls are TRBV6-5 and TRBJ1-5; possibly TRBD1 for D (6 bases). From germline, CDR1 is MNHEY and CDR2 SVGAGI. The CDR3 is 15 residues long. Between the trimmed V and J ends, which lost 5 bases and 5 bases, there was a span of 16 bases. This CDR3 reads CASSPGGGADQPQHF. CDR3 sequence (DNA): TGTGCCAGCAGTCCCGGCGGGGGGGCAGATCAGCCCCAGCATTTT.

The genes are TRBV5-1 and TRBJ2-2; 7 nucleotides match TRBD1. The CDR3 length is 16 residues. Germline V CDR1 and CDR2: SGHRS, YFSETQ. Unmatched junction bases numbered 8, after V lost 4 bases and J lost 2 bases. Here the CDR3 reads CASSPRQGPNTGELFF. In DNA form, the CDR3 reads TGCGCCAGCAGCCCGAGACAGGGTCCAAACACCGGGGAGCTGTTTTTT.

The rearrangement joins TRBV7-2 to TRBJ1-4; D possibly corresponds to TRBD1 (5 bases). This CDR3 is 15 amino acids long. Trimming shortened V by 5 bases and J by 8 bases, and 18 bases separated the two germline ends. The germline V gene encodes CDR1 SGHTA and CDR2 FQGNSA. CDR3 amino acids: CASSPAGRAREKLFF. CDR3 DNA sequence: TGTGCCAGCAGCCCAGCGGGCAGGGCTAGGGAAAAACTGTTTTTT.

The chain uses TRBV3-1 (or the pseudogene TRBV3-2) and TRBJ2-5; the match to TRBD1 covers 7 bases. CDR1 LGHDT and CDR2 YNNKEL come from the germline V gene (reference sequence). V gave up 1 base and J gave up 5 bases; unmatched junction bases: 7. The CDR3 runs 15 residues. The CDR3 spells CASSQGDRGHETQYF. In DNA, the CDR3 is TGTGCCAGCAGCCAAGGGGACAGAGGTCACGAGACCCAGTACTTC.

J is TRBJ2-3 and V is TRBV2; 9 bases line up with TRBD1. CDR1 and CDR2 from the germline V gene are SNHLY and FYNNEI. V shed 4 bases and J 5 bases; nucleotides not matched to a gene: 7. The CDR3 totals 15 residues. CDR3 loop: CASSGGTGSRDTQYF. As DNA, the CDR3 is TGTGCCAGCAGTGGGGGGACAGGGTCAAGAGATACGCAGTATTTT.

CDR3 amino acids: CASSLAMGSRSEKLFF. The CDR3, as DNA: TGTGCCAGCAGCTTGGCCATGGGGTCGAGGAGCGAAAAACTGTTTTTT. The chain has TRBV5-4 and TRBJ1-4; D unclear. CDR1 and CDR2 (germline): SGHNT, YYREEE (reference sequence). The CDR3 has 16 residues. V was trimmed by 0 bases and J by 8 bases, leaving 17 bases between them.

The chain couples TRBV3-1 (or the pseudogene TRBV3-2) to TRBJ1-3; D might be TRBD1 (5 bases). The V end was cut by 6 bases, the J end by 0 bases, with 12 bases between. This CDR3 is built from 15 residues. Germline loops: CDR1 LGHDT, CDR2 YNNKEL (reference sequence). CDR3 DNA sequence: TGTGCCAGCAGGAGGGGAATAGTCTCTGGAAACACCATATATTTT. This gives the protein CASRRGIVSGNTIYF.

The V gene is TRBV5-4, the J gene TRBJ2-2; 7 bases are shared with TRBD1. Trimming took 4 bases from V and 9 from J; bases not matched to a gene: 3. The germline gives CDR1 SGHNT, CDR2 YYREEE (reference sequence). CDR3 length: 12 residues. CDR3 coding DNA: TGTGCCAGCAGCGTACAGGGGTGGGAGCTGTTTTTT. Protein: CASSVQGWELFF.